This TCR beta chain was sequenced in a study of T cell responses to AZD1222 COVID-19 vaccine (dated by TCRdb to the early 2020s). About the full investigation: A total of 233 trial participants underwent TCR sequencing, of whom about 210 had received two doses of AZD1222 and around 26 had received two doses of the MenACWY control vaccine. Trial participants were enrolled into age subgroups of 18-55, 56-69 and 70-plus years, which contained around 150, 28 and 57 TCR-sequenced participants, respectively. Broad study findings and their caveats: Conclusions about previously exposed vaccinees are limited because only six or seven AZD1222 recipients were SARS-CoV-2 seropositive at baseline. Most participants were white British and females outnumbered males, and the authors suggested that clonal diversity may have been underestimated. In the small 56-69-year group, the increase in depth fell short of significance, most likely because of low power. No day 14 peak-response samples were available, so repertoires were characterized only after the peak T cell response. Reportedly, almost half of the unique spike-specific TCRs recognized epitopes lying outside the regions that are mutated in the B.1.351 and B.1.1.7 variants. Vaccine-associated CD4 TCRs spanned the whole spike protein, with dominant responses in regions 160-218 and 743-854. A significant rise in spike-specific TCR breadth and depth was observed after two AZD1222 doses relative to day 0 and relative to MenACWY recipients.

Remarks on this clone: Its antigen specificity is not known. The sample holds no much larger clone one base away, and base qualities are not on file.

Based on the germline V gene, the CDR1 and CDR2 sequences are MGHDK and SYGVNS. Spanning cysteine to phenylalanine, the CDR3 consists of 12 amino acids. Only the CDR3 region is kept as DNA, spanning 36 bases read in frame from base 1. V loses 10 bases, J loses 2 bases, and the germline ends lie 12 bases apart. The CDR3 regions of human TCRbeta chains were analyzed by immunosequencing. The authors' pipeline ran thus. Repertoire TCRs were checked for matches against a reference library of SARS-CoV-2-specific TCRs that had been generated using the MIRA antigen-specificity platform. Breadth was defined as the fraction of unique TCRs that were SARS-CoV-2-associated, and depth was defined as the fraction of total T cells that were SARS-CoV-2-associated. Using the MIRA data, each spike-specific TCR was assigned both to the spike region to which the TCR was reactive and to a CD4 or CD8 class. Log10-transformed breadth and depth values were compared by one-way ANOVA with Sidak's multiple comparisons tests. TCRdb took over this immuneACCESS table, retaining in-frame rearrangements with V and J assigned. Such tables are incomplete; in checked studies, under half of the missing clones stem from an unresolved V gene, and the remainder is unexplained. V, J and clone size were drawn from that table, and D and trimming were deduced from the DNA. This sample comprises about 200,000 clones, 80% to 95% of them detected only once. The ten most abundant clones make up 1% of the sample.

What the time point label conveys for this sample: about 28 days (+/-7) after the second vaccine dose. AZD1222 recipients with second doses at about 4 weeks or about 12 weeks were pooled, because spike-specific TCR depth and breadth did not differ between schedules. Vaccinee samples were obtained from the UK trials COV001 and COV002, which included a single-blind randomized controlled phase 2/3 trial of AZD1222 (ChAdOx1 nCoV-19) in healthy adults. For TCRbeta chain sequencing, PBMC samples were collected from trial participants at day 0 and at day 28 after the second dose. The sequence derives from an adult who received the AZD1222 COVID-19 vaccine. The chain is encoded by TRBV25-1 joined to TRBJ2-7; the D region possibly corresponds to TRBD2 (5 bases align). The specimen comprised peripheral blood, sampled 28 days after the second AZD1222 dose. The sequenced DNA is TGTGCCACCTCAGGACTGGCCTACGAGCAGTACTTC. It encodes CATSGLAYEQYF.